The T cell receptor beta chain under discussion was sequenced for a study of blood T cells in healthy people across ages. Alongside a J-beta primer mix, a sample-barcoded 5' primer served in a second PCR lasting about 7 to 11 cycles. TCRdb independently ran MiXCR on the 5' RACE reads; one entry per CDR3 protein. The table records about 800,000 distinct CDR3 sequences, 46% of them present only once. This CDR3 is 15 amino acids long. With 3 bases clipped from V and 3 bases from J, the junction kept 5 bases outside the gene matches. The gene calls are TRBV12-3 or TRBV12-4 and TRBJ2-3, with 8 nucleotides matching TRBD1. This TCR was recovered from an elderly man in good health. The sequenced sample was blood. The CDR3, as DNA: TGTGCCAGCAGTTTGGGACAGGAGAGTACAGATACGCAGTATTTT. Translated: CASSLGQESTDTQYF.